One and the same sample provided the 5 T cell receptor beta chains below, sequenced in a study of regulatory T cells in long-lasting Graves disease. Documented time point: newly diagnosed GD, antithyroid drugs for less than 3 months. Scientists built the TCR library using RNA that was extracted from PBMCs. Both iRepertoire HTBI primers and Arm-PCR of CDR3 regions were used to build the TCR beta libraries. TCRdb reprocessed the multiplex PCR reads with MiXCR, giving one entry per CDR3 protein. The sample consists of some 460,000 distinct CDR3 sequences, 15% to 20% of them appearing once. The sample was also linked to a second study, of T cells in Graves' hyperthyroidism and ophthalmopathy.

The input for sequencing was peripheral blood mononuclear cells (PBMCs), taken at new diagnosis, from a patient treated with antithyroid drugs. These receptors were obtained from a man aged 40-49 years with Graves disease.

CDR3 region: CASSTSSGQINTGELFF. The CDR3 coding sequence is TGTGCCAGCAGTACCAGTAGCGGCCAAATTAACACCGGGGAGCTGTTTTTT. The chain employs TRBV2 and TRBJ2-2; maybe TRBD2 (6 bases). In germline, CDR1 is SNHLY, CDR2 FYNNEI. V was pared by 5 bases and J by 2 bases, with 18 bases between. This CDR3 region has 17 residues.

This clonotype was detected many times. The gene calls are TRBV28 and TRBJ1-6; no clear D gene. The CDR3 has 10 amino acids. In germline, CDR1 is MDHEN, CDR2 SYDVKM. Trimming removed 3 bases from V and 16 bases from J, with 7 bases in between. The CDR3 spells CASSFKGLHF. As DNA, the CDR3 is TGTGCCAGCAGTTTTAAGGGACTCCACTTT.

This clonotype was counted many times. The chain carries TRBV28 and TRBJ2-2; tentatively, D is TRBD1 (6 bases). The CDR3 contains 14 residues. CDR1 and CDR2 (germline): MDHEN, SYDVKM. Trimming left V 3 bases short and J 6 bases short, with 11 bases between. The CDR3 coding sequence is TGTGCCAGCAGTTTTTTTGGGGGCGCCGGGGAGCTGTTTTTT. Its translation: CASSFFGGAGELFF. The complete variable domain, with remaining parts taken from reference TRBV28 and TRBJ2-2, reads DVKVTQSSRYLVKRTGEKVFLECVQDMDHENMFWYRQDPGLGLRLIYFSYDVKMKEKGDIPEGYSVSREKKERFSLILESASTNQTSMYLCASSFFGGAGELFFGEGSRLTVL.

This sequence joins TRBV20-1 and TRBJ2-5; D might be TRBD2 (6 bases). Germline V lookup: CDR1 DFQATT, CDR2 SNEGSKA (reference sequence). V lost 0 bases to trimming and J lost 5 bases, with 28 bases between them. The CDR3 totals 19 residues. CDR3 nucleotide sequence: TGCAGTGCTAGAGATGAGACTAGAGACGGAGACGGCGAGTGGGAGACCCAGTACTTC. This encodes CSARDETRDGDGEWETQYF.

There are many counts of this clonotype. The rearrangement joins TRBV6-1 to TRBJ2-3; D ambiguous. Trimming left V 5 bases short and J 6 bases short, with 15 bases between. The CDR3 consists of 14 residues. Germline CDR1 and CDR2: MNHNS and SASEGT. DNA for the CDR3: TGTGCCAGCAGTAACCCACCCAATACGGATACGCAGTATTTT. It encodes CASSNPPNTDTQYF.